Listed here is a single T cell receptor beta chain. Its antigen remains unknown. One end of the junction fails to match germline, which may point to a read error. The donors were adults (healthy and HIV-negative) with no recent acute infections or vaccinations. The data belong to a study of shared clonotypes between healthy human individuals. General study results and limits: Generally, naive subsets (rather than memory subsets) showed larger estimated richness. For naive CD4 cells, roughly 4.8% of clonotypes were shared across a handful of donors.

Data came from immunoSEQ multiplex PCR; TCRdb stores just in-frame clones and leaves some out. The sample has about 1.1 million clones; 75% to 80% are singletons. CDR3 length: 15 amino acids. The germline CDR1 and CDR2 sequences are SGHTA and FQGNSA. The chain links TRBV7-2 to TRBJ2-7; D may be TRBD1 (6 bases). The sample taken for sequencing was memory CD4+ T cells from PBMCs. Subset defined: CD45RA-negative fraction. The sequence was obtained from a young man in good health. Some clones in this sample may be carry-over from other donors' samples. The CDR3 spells CASSIGTPVSHEQYF. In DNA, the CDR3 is TGTGCCAGCAGCATAGGGACACCGGTCTCCCACGAGCAGTACTTC.